The 26 T cell receptor beta chains presented below share a single source sample, sequenced in a study of cytomegalovirus exposure and HLA in healthy donors. 13 Jbeta primers and 60 Vbeta primers were used for the PCR. Profiled with immunoSEQ multiplex PCR; TCRdb holds only in-frame clones, not every one. Among about 150,000 clones listed, about three quarters were seen once. Sequenced: PBMCs. Receptors were obtained from a woman aged 25 to 39 in good health and CMV-seronegative.

The chain joins TRBV6-5 to TRBJ1-4; no definite D call. The CDR3 loop spans 13 amino acids. V was shortened by 4 bases and J by 4 bases, with 7 bases between the two germline ends. Looked up from germline, CDR1 is MNHEY and CDR2 is SVGAGI. DNA of the CDR3: TGTGCCAGCAGTTGGCAGGTTAATGAAAAACTGTTTTTT. It translates to CASSWQVNEKLFF.

The J gene is TRBJ1-5, the V gene TRBV2; TRBD1 might be the D (5 bases). Per germline, CDR1 SNHLY and CDR2 FYNNEI. The V and J ends lost 7 bases and 7 bases respectively, with 14 bases between them. This CDR3 is 13 amino acids long. The DNA of the CDR3 is TGTGCCAGCACTGGCAGGGTTGAACAGCCCCAGCATTTT. It is translated as CASTGRVEQPQHF.

The chain joins TRBV28 to TRBJ2-7; tentatively, D is TRBD1 (6 bases). The CDR3 is 11 amino acids. Trimming removed 2 bases from V and 7 bases from J, with 6 bases in between. Per the germline V gene, CDR1 is MDHEN and CDR2 is SYDVKM. CDR3 nucleotide sequence: TGTGCCAGCAGTTTAACAGGGGAGCAGTACTTC. This gives the protein CASSLTGEQYF. The full variable domain, completed using reference TRBV28 and TRBJ2-7, is DVKVTQSSRYLVKRTGEKVFLECVQDMDHENMFWYRQDPGLGLRLIYFSYDVKMKEKGDIPEGYSVSREKKERFSLILESASTNQTSMYLCASSLTGEQYFGPGTRLTVT.

V gene TRBV7-3 combines with J gene TRBJ1-1; tentative D call: TRBD1 (5 bases). V was clipped by 4 bases and J by 4 bases, with 13 bases between them. This CDR3 is built from 14 residues. Germline V gives CDR1 SGHTA, CDR2 FQGTGA. The CDR3 here is CASSSGNWPTEAFF. The CDR3 coding sequence is TGTGCCAGCAGCTCAGGGAACTGGCCCACTGAAGCTTTCTTT.

The chain combines TRBV5-4 with TRBJ1-2; the D gene is possibly TRBD1 (6 bases). CDR1 and CDR2 from the germline V gene are SGHNT and YYREEE (reference sequence). This CDR3 has 17 amino acids. Trimming left V 4 bases short and J 2 bases short, with 21 bases between. CDR3 in DNA: TGTGCCAGCAGCCATTCCCTTGGGGGCGTGGGGAACTATGGCTACACCTTC. Protein product: CASSHSLGGVGNYGYTF.

The chain uses TRBV9 and TRBJ2-1, with 7 bases aligning to TRBD1. The V gene's germline CDR1 is SGDLS and CDR2 YYNGEE. This CDR3 comprises 16 residues. After removal of 2 bases from V and 4 bases from J, the junction contained 9 bases not matched to a gene. CDR3 protein: CASSVRTGTAYNEQFF. Written as DNA, the CDR3 is TGTGCCAGCAGCGTCCGAACCGGGACAGCATACAATGAGCAGTTCTTC.

The rearrangement links TRBV19 to TRBJ2-1; 9 bases match TRBD2. The CDR3 covers 16 residues. Per the germline V gene, CDR1 is LNHDA and CDR2 is SQIVND (reference sequence). V was clipped by 6 bases and J by 5 bases; unmatched bases: 11. The chain's CDR3 is CASSPTVVAGDNEQFF. The CDR3 nucleotides are TGTGCCAGTAGCCCTACGGTGGTAGCGGGGGACAATGAGCAGTTCTTC.

This chain joins TRBV5-1 and TRBJ1-2, with 9 nucleotides matching TRBD1. The CDR3 spans 14 residues. V shed 4 bases and J 4 bases; nucleotides not matched to a gene: 5. Germline lookup yields CDR1 SGHRS and CDR2 YFSETQ. CDR3 protein: CASSPQGAGYGYTF. CDR3 nucleotides: TGCGCCAGCAGCCCACAGGGGGCCGGCTATGGCTACACCTTC.

The V gene is TRBV7-3, the J gene TRBJ2-3; D gene ambiguous. Trimming took off 1 base at V and 2 bases at J, with 7 bases between the two ends. CDR3 size: 14 residues. The germline CDR1 and CDR2 sequences are SGHTA and FQGTGA. CDR3 nucleotide sequence: TGTGCCAGCAGCTTAAATGGAGTCACAGATACGCAGTATTTT. Encoded protein: CASSLNGVTDTQYF.

The chain joins TRBV18 to TRBJ1-1, with 7 bases identical to TRBD1. Germline V gene lookup returns CDR1 KGHSH and CDR2 LQKENI. The CDR3 is 14 amino acids. Trimming removed 3 bases from V and 5 bases from J; junction bases left unmatched: 6. This chain's CDR3 is CASSPSGGRTEAFF. CDR3 DNA: TGTGCCAGCTCACCTTCAGGGGGGAGAACTGAAGCTTTCTTT.

The rearrangement links TRBV9 to TRBJ1-1; D gene ambiguous. V dropped 0 bases and J dropped 8 bases, with 14 bases sitting between them. Germline V gives CDR1 SGDLS, CDR2 YYNGEE. The CDR3 has 14 residues. This CDR3 is CASSVEALGAEAFF. CDR3 coding DNA: TGTGCCAGCAGCGTAGAGGCGTTGGGAGCGGAAGCTTTCTTT.

This chain connects TRBV5-1 to TRBJ2-5; 8 bases align to TRBD1. J lost 5 bases, V lost 1 base, and 4 bases had no gene match. The length of the CDR3 is 14 residues. Per the germline V gene, CDR1 is SGHRS and CDR2 is YFSETQ. CDR3 in amino acids: CASSLSRGQETQYF. DNA of the CDR3: TGCGCCAGCAGCTTGTCCAGGGGGCAGGAGACCCAGTACTTC.

The V gene is TRBV7-3, the J gene TRBJ2-2, with TRBD1 matching over 7 bases. Germline V gene sequence: CDR1 SGHTA, CDR2 FQGTGA. This CDR3 spans 15 amino acids. The trim removed 5 bases at V and 5 bases at J, leaving 8 bases unmatched. The DNA for the CDR3 is TGTGCCAGCAGCCCCTACACGACAGGGACCGGGGAGCTGTTTTTT. Translation gives CASSPYTTGTGELFF. Together with reference TRBV7-3 and TRBJ2-2, the CDR3 gives the full variable domain: GAGVSQTPSNKVTEKGKYVELRCDPISGHTALYWYRQSLGQGPEFLIYFQGTGAADDSGLPNDRFFAVRPEGSVSTLKIQRTERGDSAVYLCASSPYTTGTGELFFGEGSRLTVL.

The rearrangement links TRBV29-1 to TRBJ2-1; D not certain. This CDR3 is 14 amino acids long. Trimming shortened V by 4 bases and J by 6 bases, and 16 bases separated the two germline ends. Germline CDR1 is SQVTM and CDR2 is ANQGSEA. CDR3 in amino acids: CSVGPGVEFNEQFF. CDR3 nucleotide sequence: TGCAGCGTTGGGCCGGGTGTGGAGTTCAATGAGCAGTTCTTC.

V usage is TRBV27 and J usage is TRBJ1-2; 12 bases align to TRBD1. Germline lookup yields CDR1 MNHEY and CDR2 SMNVEV (reference sequence). The CDR3 has 15 residues. V lost 6 bases and J lost 6; bases outside the gene matches: 8. Here the CDR3 reads CASRGTGGLRDGYTF. The CDR3 nucleotides are TGTGCCAGCAGAGGGACAGGGGGCTTAAGGGATGGCTACACCTTC.

The chain uses TRBV19 and TRBJ2-1; TRBD1 is a possible D gene (6 bases). This CDR3 region has 13 residues. Germline values: CDR1 LNHDA, CDR2 SQIVND (reference sequence). V gave up 5 bases and J gave up 2 bases, with 7 bases separating them. CDR3 in amino acids: CASSEGAYNEQFF. For the CDR3, the DNA is TGTGCCAGTAGTGAGGGGGCCTACAATGAGCAGTTCTTC.

V and J are TRBV5-1 and TRBJ2-7; D possibly corresponds to TRBD1 (6 bases). Looked up from germline, CDR1 is SGHRS and CDR2 is YFSETQ. The CDR3 is made up of 16 amino acids. V lost 4 bases to trimming and J lost 2 bases, with 19 bases between them. CDR3 residues: CASSPDPGARTYEQYF. The CDR3 coding sequence is TGCGCCAGCAGCCCCGATCCAGGGGCCCGAACCTACGAGCAGTACTTC.

V is TRBV5-1 and J is TRBJ2-7; TRBD1 agrees at 10 bases. Unmatched junction bases numbered 6, after V lost 3 bases and J lost 3 bases. In germline, CDR1 is SGHRS, CDR2 YFSETQ. This CDR3 has 15 residues. The DNA for the CDR3 is TGCGCCAGCAGCTACGGGACAGGGGATTTCTACGAGCAGTACTTC. Translating it yields CASSYGTGDFYEQYF.

The chain is built from TRBV28 and TRBJ1-2; D may be TRBD1 (6 bases). The germline CDR1 and CDR2 sequences are MDHEN and SYDVKM. The CDR3 has 12 amino acids. V gave up 6 bases and J gave up 6 bases, with 11 bases separating them. This chain's CDR3 is CASSSDRNGYTF. In DNA, the CDR3 is TGTGCCAGCAGCTCGGACAGAAATGGCTACACCTTC.

V gene TRBV18 combines with J gene TRBJ2-7; a weak D match, TRBD1 (5 bases). The CDR3 length is 13 residues. CDR1 is KGHSH, CDR2 LQKENI, per germline. Deletions cut 3 bases from V and 3 bases from J, with 9 bases between. CDR3 coding DNA: TGTGCCAGCTCACCGGTACAGGACTACGAGCAGTACTTC. This encodes CASSPVQDYEQYF.

This chain links TRBV5-1 with TRBJ1-1; no definite D call. V gave up 2 bases and J gave up 5 bases, with 16 bases separating them. The length of the CDR3 is 15 residues. Germline V gives CDR1 SGHRS, CDR2 YFSETQ. The CDR3: CASSFLSWGGTEAFF. The CDR3 DNA sequence: TGCGCCAGCAGCTTTCTATCTTGGGGAGGGACTGAAGCTTTCTTT.

This chain connects TRBV5-1 to TRBJ2-7; a weak D match, TRBD1 (5 bases). This CDR3 has 13 residues. V lost 0 bases, J lost 4 bases, and 8 bases lay in between. Germline values: CDR1 SGHRS, CDR2 YFSETQ. CDR3 sequence: CASSLETGYEQYF. CDR3 nucleotides: TGCGCCAGCAGCTTGGAAACAGGATACGAGCAGTACTTC.

This clone was detected a few times. This chain connects TRBV25-1 to TRBJ2-3; TRBD2 matches at 9 bases. Trimming removed 3 bases from V and 3 bases from J; junction bases left unmatched: 4. CDR1 MGHDK and CDR2 SYGVNS come from the germline V gene. This CDR3 is built from 15 residues. The CDR3 spells CASSDSGGLTDTQYF. The CDR3 region has the DNA TGTGCCAGCAGTGACAGCGGGGGGTTGACAGATACGCAGTATTTT.

The gene calls are TRBV7-3 and TRBJ1-2; 8 bases agree with TRBD1. There are 13 residues in the CDR3. Germline V CDR1 and CDR2: SGHTA, FQGTGA. J lost 8 bases, V lost 5 bases, and 7 bases had no gene match. Here the CDR3 reads CASSPTGGRGYTF. DNA of the CDR3: TGTGCCAGCAGCCCCACAGGGGGACGGGGCTACACCTTC.

The chain couples TRBV5-4 to TRBJ2-1; TRBD1 matches at 8 bases. The V gene end was trimmed by 2 bases and the J gene end by 2 bases; junction bases not matched to a gene: 6. The CDR3 totals 16 residues. Germline-derived CDR1 and CDR2 are SGHNT and YYREEE (reference sequence). In DNA form, the CDR3 reads TGTGCCAGCAGCTTTGACAGGGGAAGGACCTACAATGAGCAGTTCTTC. Translation gives CASSFDRGRTYNEQFF.

V is TRBV6-5 and J is TRBJ2-7; 8 nucleotides agree with TRBD1. The V gene end was trimmed by 0 bases and the J gene end by 2 bases; junction bases not matched to a gene: 6. The V gene's germline CDR1 is MNHEY and CDR2 SVGAGI. This CDR3 contains 16 residues. The CDR3 DNA reads TGTGCCAGCAGTTACTCGACCGGGACAGGTGCCTACGAGCAGTACTTC. Protein: CASSYSTGTGAYEQYF.